The present entry profiles one T cell receptor beta chain with its context. Its matching antigen is unknown. After constant-region reverse-primer amplification, full-length variable regions underwent semi-nested PCR with Nested Universal Primer A. MiXCR, run by TCRdb on the 5' RACE reads, gives a single entry per CDR3 protein. The data show 35,000 to 50,000 distinct CDR3 sequences, just under 30% seen once. This CDR3 is built from 16 residues. J lost 4 bases, V lost 1 base, and 4 bases had no gene match. From germline, CDR1 is LNHNV and CDR2 YYDKDF (reference sequence). Findings and limits, study-wide: Larger-cohort validation covered only one TCR beta V-J rearrangement.

This rearrangement joins TRBV15 to TRBJ2-5, with 12 positions matching TRBD2. Source material: memory CD4+ T cells sorted from a lymph node. Subset meaning: memory CD4+ T cells, CD4+CD45RO+CD25-. The receptor's source is a female donor with breast cancer. CDR3 in amino acids: CATSRGETSGGETQYF. The CDR3 DNA sequence: TGTGCCACCAGCAGAGGGGAGACTAGCGGGGGAGAGACCCAGTACTTC.